This TCR beta chain was retrieved from a study of OX40 agonist ivuxolimab in advanced cancers. The CDR3 contains 16 residues. V gave up 4 bases and J gave up 7 bases, with 19 bases separating them. Germline lookup yields CDR1 KGHSY and CDR2 FQNENV. Remarks on this clone: What it recognizes is unknown.

Sequencing used immunoSEQ multiplex PCR; TCRdb keeps in-frame clones, though not all of them. The table shows more than 40,000 clones, with about 88% occurring only once. Study results and caveats: CD4+ and CD8+ blood T cells expanded clonally by week 6 at 0.1 to 3.0 mg/kg.

This clonotype was obtained from an adult with an advanced solid tumor such as melanoma, head and neck, liver or kidney cancer. The rearrangement uses TRBV16 and TRBJ1-4; possibly TRBD1 for D (6 bases). The sequencing here drew on CD4+ or CD8+ T cells sorted from blood, taken in a trial of the OX40 agonist ivuxolimab. The CDR3 loop reads CASSPLEGQGSEKLFF. The DNA of the CDR3 is TGTGCCAGCAGCCCCCTGGAAGGGCAGGGGAGTGAAAAACTGTTTTTT.